A single T cell receptor (beta chain) is shown here with its context. Its target is unknown. Germline V gene sequence: CDR1 SGHAT, CDR2 FQNNGV. The CDR3 totals 18 residues. The V gene end was trimmed by 0 bases and the J gene end by 0 bases; junction bases not matched to a gene: 6. This record comes from a study of breast tumors, draining lymph nodes, adjacent tissues. MiXCR, applied by TCRdb to the multiplex PCR reads, yields one record per CDR3 protein. The data hold about 180,000 distinct CDR3 sequences, with 30% to 35% observed a single time. Breast cancer patients provided tissue from their axillary draining lymph nodes. Study-wide points: Luminal-like breast cancer showed significantly greater tumor-nontumor repertoire similarity than basal-like breast cancer did. Findings are consistent with lymph node origin and intratumoral expansion of most tumor T cells. Tumors had less TCR diversity than lymph nodes, more than nontumor tissue. Tumor T cell lymph node origin was a supported hypothesis, not proven.

This rearrangement joins TRBV11-2 to TRBJ2-2; 8 bases align to TRBD1. This TCR was recovered from a female donor with breast cancer. Some clones in this sample may be carry-over from other donors' samples. The specimen was axillary lymph node tissue. The DNA for the CDR3 is TGTGCCAGCAGCTTAGAGGCAGGGGGCGCCTCGAACACCGGGGAGCTGTTTTTT. Its protein is CASSLEAGGASNTGELFF.